Listed below are T cell receptor beta chains from one sample, sequenced in a study of blood T cells in healthy people across ages. Using its own MiXCR run on the 5' RACE reads, TCRdb lists one record per CDR3 protein. The sample shows approximately 1.5 million distinct CDR3 sequences, roughly 43% of them seen only once. The sequenced material came from blood. The receptors derive from a woman in her late teens or twenties in good health. The CDR3 runs from the conserved cysteine through the conserved F or W. D genes are given only for firm matches. Expanded clones are given a class, and other clones once, few, many or no size at all.

V: TRBV6-1
size: -
D: -
J: TRBJ1-1
CDR3: CASSELLGDRAAFF
DNA: TGTGCCAGCAGTGAACTCTTGGGAGATCGAGCGGCTTTCTTT

V: TRBV29-1
size: few
D: TRBD2
J: TRBJ2-1
CDR3: CSVDASGSYEQFF
DNA: TGCAGCGTTGACGCTAGCGGGAGCTATGAGCAGTTCTTC

V: TRBV7-6
size: many
D: -
J: TRBJ2-2
CDR3: CASSLAFDTGELFF
DNA: TGTGCCAGCAGCTTAGCGTTCGACACCGGGGAGCTGTTTTTT

V: TRBV12-3/TRBV12-4
size: -
D: -
J: TRBJ1-2
CDR3: CASSPTDSFLNYGYTF
DNA: TGTGCCAGCAGCCCGACCGACTCCTTCCTCAACTATGGCTACACCTTC

V: TRBV7-9
size: -
D: -
J: TRBJ1-2
CDR3: CASSRWGLHGYTF
DNA: TGTGCCAGCAGCCGGTGGGGTCTTCACGGCTACACCTTC

V: TRBV20-1
size: few
D: TRBD2
J: TRBJ2-1
CDR3: CSALGLVYNEQFF
DNA: TGCAGTGCCCTCGGACTAGTGTACAATGAGCAGTTCTTC

V: TRBV6-5
size: -
D: -
J: TRBJ2-1
CDR3: CASSYSWQNEQFF
DNA: TGTGCCAGCAGTTACTCGTGGCAGAATGAGCAGTTCTTC

V: TRBV6-2/TRBV6-3
size: once
D: TRBD2
J: TRBJ2-7
CDR3: CASSPGTSGRYNEQYF
DNA: TGTGCCAGCAGTCCGGGGACTAGCGGCCGTTACAATGAGCAGTACTTC

V: TRBV28
size: -
D: TRBD1
J: TRBJ2-4
CDR3: CASGKTGTAEQYF
DNA: TGTGCCAGCGGAAAGACAGGGACGGCGGAGCAGTACTTC

V: TRBV4-3
size: many
D: TRBD2
J: TRBJ2-3
CDR3: CASSHLAGTDTQYF
DNA: TGCGCCAGCAGCCATCTAGCGGGGACAGATACGCAGTATTTT

V: TRBV12-5
size: many
D: -
J: TRBJ2-7
CDR3: CASGTQSYEQYF
DNA: TGTGCTAGTGGTACACAGTCCTACGAGCAGTACTTC

V: TRBV2
size: -
D: -
J: TRBJ1-2
CDR3: CASTQEYSSGYTF
DNA: TGTGCCAGCACTCAGGAGTATAGCTCTGGCTACACCTTC

V: TRBV28
size: -
D: TRBD1
J: TRBJ1-1
CDR3: CASIRQGLNTEAFF
DNA: TGTGCCAGCATTAGACAGGGGTTAAACACTGAAGCTTTCTTT

V: TRBV20-1
size: -
D: TRBD2
J: TRBJ2-7
CDR3: CSAIIAGVSYEQYF
DNA: TGCAGTGCTATTATAGCGGGAGTGTCCTACGAGCAGTACTTC

V: TRBV25-1
size: -
D: TRBD1
J: TRBJ1-1
CDR3: CASSVASDRGNTEAFF
DNA: TGTGCCAGCAGTGTAGCCTCGGACAGGGGGAACACTGAAGCTTTCTTT

V: TRBV29-1
size: -
D: TRBD1
J: TRBJ1-1
CDR3: CSVTDRGASTEAFF
DNA: TGCAGCGTAACGGACAGGGGAGCGAGTACTGAAGCTTTCTTT

V: TRBV4-1
size: -
D: TRBD1
J: TRBJ2-3
CDR3: CASSRVYRDRLVVDTQYF
DNA: TGCGCCAGCAGCCGCGTATACCGGGACAGGCTTGTTGTAGATACGCAGTATTTT

V: TRBV7-6
size: -
D: -
J: TRBJ2-7
CDR3: CASSLARAIGGPPSYEQYF
DNA: TGTGCCAGCAGCTTAGCGCGCGCTATTGGGGGTCCCCCCTCCTACGAGCAGTACTTC

V: TRBV7-9
size: few
D: -
J: TRBJ1-6
CDR3: CASSPSAFRENSPLHF
DNA: TGTGCCAGCAGCCCCAGCGCTTTCAGGGAAAATTCACCCCTCCACTTT

V: TRBV12-3/TRBV12-4
size: -
D: -
J: TRBJ1-1
CDR3: CASRLDRMNTEAFF
DNA: TGTGCCAGCAGATTAGACAGGATGAACACTGAAGCTTTCTTT

V: TRBV7-6
size: few
D: -
J: TRBJ2-3
CDR3: CASSHNPSTDTQYF
DNA: TGTGCCAGCAGCCACAATCCTAGCACAGATACGCAGTATTTT

V: TRBV29-1
size: -
D: -
J: TRBJ2-7
CDR3: CSVLKSSYNEQYF
DNA: TGCAGCGTCTTGAAGAGCTCCTACAATGAGCAGTACTTC

V: TRBV3-1
size: once
D: TRBD2
J: TRBJ2-7
CDR3: CAGSQVRTRYEQYF
DNA: TGTGCCGGCAGCCAAGTGAGGACTAGATACGAGCAGTACTTC

V: TRBV7-2
size: -
D: -
J: TRBJ1-2
CDR3: CASSSGRDFGYTF
DNA: TGTGCCAGCAGCTCGGGTCGCGACTTTGGCTACACCTTC

V: TRBV30
size: -
D: -
J: TRBJ2-3
CDR3: CAWRAPSTDTQYF
DNA: TGTGCCTGGAGAGCGCCGAGCACAGATACGCAGTATTTT

V: TRBV5-5
size: -
D: -
J: TRBJ1-1
CDR3: CASRNSYRNTEAFF
DNA: TGTGCCAGCAGAAACAGCTACAGGAACACTGAAGCTTTCTTT

V: TRBV29-1
size: many
D: -
J: TRBJ2-1
CDR3: CSGQSYNEQFF
DNA: TGCAGCGGCCAGTCCTACAATGAGCAGTTCTTC

V: TRBV28
size: -
D: TRBD1
J: TRBJ1-3
CDR3: CASRQGYGNTIYF
DNA: TGTGCCAGCAGACAGGGGTACGGAAACACCATATATTTT

V: TRBV20-1
size: -
D: -
J: TRBJ2-7
CDR3: CSARDRAGYEQYF
DNA: TGCAGTGCTAGAGATCGGGCAGGATACGAGCAGTACTTC